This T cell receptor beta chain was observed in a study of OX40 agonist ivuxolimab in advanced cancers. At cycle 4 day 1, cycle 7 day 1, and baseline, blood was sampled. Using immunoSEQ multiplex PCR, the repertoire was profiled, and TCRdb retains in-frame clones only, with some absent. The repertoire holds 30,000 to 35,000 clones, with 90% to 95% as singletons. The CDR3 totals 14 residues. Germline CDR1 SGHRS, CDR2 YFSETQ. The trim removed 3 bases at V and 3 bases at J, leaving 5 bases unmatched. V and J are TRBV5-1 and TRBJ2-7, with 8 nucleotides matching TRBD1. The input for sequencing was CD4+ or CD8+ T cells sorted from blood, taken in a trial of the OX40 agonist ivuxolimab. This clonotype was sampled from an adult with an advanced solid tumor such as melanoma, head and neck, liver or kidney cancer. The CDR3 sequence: CASSSDRERYEQYF. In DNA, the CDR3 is TGCGCCAGCAGCTCGGACAGGGAACGCTACGAGCAGTACTTC.